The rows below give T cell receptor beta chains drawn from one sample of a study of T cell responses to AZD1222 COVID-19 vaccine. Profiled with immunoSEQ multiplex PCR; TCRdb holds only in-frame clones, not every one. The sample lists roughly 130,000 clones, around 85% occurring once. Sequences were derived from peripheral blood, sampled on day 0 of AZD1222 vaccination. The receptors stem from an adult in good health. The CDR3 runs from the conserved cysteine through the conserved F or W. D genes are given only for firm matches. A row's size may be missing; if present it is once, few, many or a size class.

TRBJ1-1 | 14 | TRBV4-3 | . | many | TGCGCCAGCAGCACTCAGACCGGTGACCCTGAAGCTTTCTTT | CASSTQTGDPEAFF
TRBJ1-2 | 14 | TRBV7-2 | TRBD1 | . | TGTGCCAGCAGCACGGTAGGGGGCTACTATGGCTACACCTTC | CASSTVGGYYGYTF
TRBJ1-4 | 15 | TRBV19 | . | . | TGTGCCAGCGGGATCAGGGACTCAACTAATGAAAAACTGTTTTTT | CASGIRDSTNEKLFF
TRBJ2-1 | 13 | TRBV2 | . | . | TGTGCCAGCAGTGAAGCGGAGGACAATGGGCAGTTCTTC | CASSEAEDNGQFF
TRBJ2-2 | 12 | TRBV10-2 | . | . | TGCGCCACCCGAGGGGACACCGGGGAGCTGTTTTTT | CATRGDTGELFF
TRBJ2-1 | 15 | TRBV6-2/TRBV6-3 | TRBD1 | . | TGTGCCAGCAGCCCCCAGAGGGGGCCATACAATGAGCAGTTCTTC | CASSPQRGPYNEQFF
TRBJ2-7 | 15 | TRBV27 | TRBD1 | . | TGTGCCAGCAGTCCCTACGGACAGGGTCTACACGAGCAGTACTTC | CASSPYGQGLHEQYF
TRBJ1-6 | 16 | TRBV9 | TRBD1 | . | TGTGCCAGCAGCTATCGGGACAGGGCTTATAATTCACCCCTCCACTTT | CASSYRDRAYNSPLHF
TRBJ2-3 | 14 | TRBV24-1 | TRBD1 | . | TGTGCCACCAGTGAGGGACAGCGCACAGATACGCAGTATTTT | CATSEGQRTDTQYF
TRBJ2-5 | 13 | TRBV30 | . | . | TGTGCCTGGAGTGTACGGCGGGCAGAGACCCAGTACTTC | CAWSVRRAETQYF
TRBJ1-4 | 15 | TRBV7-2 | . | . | TGTGCCAGCAGCTTAGATAGAGCAACTAATGAAAAACTGTTTTTT | CASSLDRATNEKLFF
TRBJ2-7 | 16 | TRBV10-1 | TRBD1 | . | TGCGCCAGCAGTGAGCCCCCGGGACAGGGGTCCTACGAGCAGTACTTC | CASSEPPGQGSYEQYF
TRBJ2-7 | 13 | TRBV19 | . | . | TGTGCCAGTAGTCCCGGACCTTTCTACGAGCAGTACTTC | CASSPGPFYEQYF
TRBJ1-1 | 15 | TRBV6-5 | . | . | TGTGCCAGCACCCCAGGTAGGGCTAGGGGCACTGAAGCTTTCTTT | CASTPGRARGTEAFF
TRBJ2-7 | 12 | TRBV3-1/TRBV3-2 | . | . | TGTGCCAGCAGCCTGCTCCAAGGGTCTCAGTACTTC | CASSLLQGSQYF
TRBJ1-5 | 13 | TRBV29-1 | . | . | TGCAGCGTTGAAGATAGTGTTGGGCAGCCCCAGCATTTT | CSVEDSVGQPQHF
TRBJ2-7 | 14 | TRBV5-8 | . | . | TGTGCCAGCAGCCGCGGGCTAGGGCTCTACGAGCAGTACTTC | CASSRGLGLYEQYF
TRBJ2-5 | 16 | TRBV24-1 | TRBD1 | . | TGTGCCACCAGTGATTCTGGACAGGGGGGCCAAGAGACCCAGTACTTC | CATSDSGQGGQETQYF
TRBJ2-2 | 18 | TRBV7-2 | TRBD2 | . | TGTGCCAGCAGCCCCCCTTGGAGCGGGAGTGTCGGAACCGGGGAGCTGTTTTTT | CASSPPWSGSVGTGELFF
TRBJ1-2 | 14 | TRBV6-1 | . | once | TGTGCCAGCAGTGAATACCAGGGGCCCTATGGCTACACCTTC | CASSEYQGPYGYTF
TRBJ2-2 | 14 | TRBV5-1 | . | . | TGCGCCAGCAGCTTGGAGGTTAACACCGGGGAGCTGTTTTTT | CASSLEVNTGELFF
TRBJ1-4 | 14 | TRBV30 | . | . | TGTGCCTGGACCCCTTCGGCCCTCAATGAAAAACTGTTTTTT | CAWTPSALNEKLFF
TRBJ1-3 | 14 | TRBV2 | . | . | TGTGCCAGCAGTGATGGCAGCTACGGAAACACCATATATTTT | CASSDGSYGNTIYF
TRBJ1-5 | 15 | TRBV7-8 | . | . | TGTGCCAGCAGTGAAGACAGAATTTCCAATCAGCCCCAGCATTTT | CASSEDRISNQPQHF
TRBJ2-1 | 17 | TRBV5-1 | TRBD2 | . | TGCGCCAGCAGCCCGAACTTAGCGGGGGGCCCCTATAATGAGCAGTTCTTC | CASSPNLAGGPYNEQFF
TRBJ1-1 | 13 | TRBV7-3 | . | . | TGTGCCAGCAGCCGAGAAATGAACACTGAAGCTTTCTTT | CASSREMNTEAFF
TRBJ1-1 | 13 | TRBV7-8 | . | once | TGTGCCAGCATCACAGGGTTTGGTACTGAAGCTTTCTTT | CASITGFGTEAFF
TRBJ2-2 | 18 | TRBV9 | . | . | TGTGCCAGCAGCGTAGACAACAGAAAGACCGCGAACACCGGGGAGCTGTTTTTT | CASSVDNRKTANTGELFF
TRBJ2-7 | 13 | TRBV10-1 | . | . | TGCGCCAGCAGTGACGGTAGGGACCACGAGCAGTACTTC | CASSDGRDHEQYF
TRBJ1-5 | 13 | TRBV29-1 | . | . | TGCAGCGTTGGAAGGGGAGGGAATCAGCCCCAGCATTTT | CSVGRGGNQPQHF
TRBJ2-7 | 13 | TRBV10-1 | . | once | TGCGCCAGCAGTTGGGAAGCGAGCTACGAGCAGTACTTC | CASSWEASYEQYF
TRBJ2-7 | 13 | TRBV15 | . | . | TGTGCCACCAGCAGAGGCCGGGACGGCGAGCAGTACTTC | CATSRGRDGEQYF
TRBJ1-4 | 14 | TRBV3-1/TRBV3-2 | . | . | TGTGCCAGTGCTTTCGGGACCCTCAGAGAAAAACTGTTTTTT | CASAFGTLREKLFF
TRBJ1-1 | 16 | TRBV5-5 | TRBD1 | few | TGTGCCAGCAGCTTCAGGCCCGACAGGGACGGAGATCAGGCTTTCTTT | CASSFRPDRDGDQAFF
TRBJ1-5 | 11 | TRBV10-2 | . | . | TGCGCCAGCAGTGAAGTTGGGCCCCAGCATTTT | CASSEVGPQHF
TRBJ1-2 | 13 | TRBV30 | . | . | TGTGCCTGGAGTAGTCCTGAGAGGGCTGGCTACACCTTC | CAWSSPERAGYTF
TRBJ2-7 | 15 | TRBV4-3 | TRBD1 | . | TGCGCCAGCAGCCAAGAGACAGGGGAAGAGGTCGAGCAGTACTTC | CASSQETGEEVEQYF
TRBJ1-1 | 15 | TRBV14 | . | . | TGTGCCAGCAGCCAAGTTGGGGGGTTGCTCACTGAAGCTTTCTTT | CASSQVGGLLTEAFF
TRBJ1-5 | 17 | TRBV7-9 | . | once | TGTGCCAGCAGCTTTGTAAGGGGTGTGTATAGCAATCAGCCCCAGCATTTT | CASSFVRGVYSNQPQHF
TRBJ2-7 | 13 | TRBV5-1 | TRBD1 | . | TGCGCCAGCAGCCAACGGGACAGCTACGAGCAGTACTTC | CASSQRDSYEQYF
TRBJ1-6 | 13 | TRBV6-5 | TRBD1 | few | TGTGCCAGGAGACAGGGTCCGGGTTCACCCCTCCACTTT | CARRQGPGSPLHF
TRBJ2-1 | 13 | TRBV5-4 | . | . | TGTGCCAGCAGCTTCGGTCATGGGAATGAGCAGTTCTTC | CASSFGHGNEQFF
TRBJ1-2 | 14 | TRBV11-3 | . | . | TGTGCCAGCAGCTTATCTACAGGGAACTATGGCTACACCTTC | CASSLSTGNYGYTF
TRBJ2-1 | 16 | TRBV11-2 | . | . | TGTGCCAGCAGCTTAGACCGGAGTCGGGGTTACAATGAGCAGTTCTTC | CASSLDRSRGYNEQFF
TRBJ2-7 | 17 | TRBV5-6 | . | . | TGTGCCAGCAGCTTGGACACTCGGATTAAAAAAACCTACGAGCAGTACTTC | CASSLDTRIKKTYEQYF
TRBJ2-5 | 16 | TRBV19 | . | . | TGTGCCAGTAGTTCCCGGGAGTCAATTGTAGGAGAGACCCAGTACTTC | CASSSRESIVGETQYF
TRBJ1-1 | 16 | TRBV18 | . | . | TGTGCCAGCTCCCTGTCGGGGGGACGATCGAACACTGAAGCTTTCTTT | CASSLSGGRSNTEAFF
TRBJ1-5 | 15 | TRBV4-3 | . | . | TGCGCCAGCAGCCAAGATGCGACCCGCAATCAGCCCCAGCATTTT | CASSQDATRNQPQHF
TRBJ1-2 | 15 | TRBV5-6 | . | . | TGTGCCAGCAGCTTGCAAGGGTCAGCGGGCTATGGCTACACCTTC | CASSLQGSAGYGYTF
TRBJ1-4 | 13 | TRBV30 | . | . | TGTGCCTCCCCGAGGGGGACTAATGAAAAACTGTTTTTT | CASPRGTNEKLFF
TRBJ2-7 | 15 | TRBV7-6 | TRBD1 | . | TGTGCCAGCAGCTTAGAAACAGGGGGCTCGTACGAGCAGTACTTC | CASSLETGGSYEQYF
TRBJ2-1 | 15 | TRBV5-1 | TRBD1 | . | TGCGCCAGCACCCAGGGGGCACAAGGGGCCAATGAGCAGTTCTTC | CASTQGAQGANEQFF
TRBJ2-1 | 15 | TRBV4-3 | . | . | TGCGCCAGCAGCCCCGAGGGGTCTTATTACAATGAGCAGTTCTTC | CASSPEGSYYNEQFF
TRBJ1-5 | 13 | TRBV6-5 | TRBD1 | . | TGTGCCAGCGCCAGACAGGGAAATCAGCCCCAGCATTTT | CASARQGNQPQHF
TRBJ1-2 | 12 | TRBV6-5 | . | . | TGTGCCAGCAGTTACCGAGTGTATGGCTACACCTTC | CASSYRVYGYTF
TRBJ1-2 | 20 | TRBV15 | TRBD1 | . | TGTGCCACCAGCAGAGAAAGAGGGGGCCCACCCTTTGGGACTAACTATGGCTACACCTTC | CATSRERGGPPFGTNYGYTF
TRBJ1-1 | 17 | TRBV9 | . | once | TGTGCCAGCAGCGTCGGGGGCAGGACTACAATGAACACTGAAGCTTTCTTT | CASSVGGRTTMNTEAFF
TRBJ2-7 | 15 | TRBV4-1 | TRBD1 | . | TGCGCCAGCAGCCACAAATCCGGGACAGGGTACGAGCAGTACTTC | CASSHKSGTGYEQYF
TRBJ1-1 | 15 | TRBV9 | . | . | TGTGCCAGCAGCGTAGAGGTTCAGGGGACCTCTGAAGCTTTCTTT | CASSVEVQGTSEAFF
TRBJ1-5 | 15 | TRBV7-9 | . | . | TGTGCCAGCAGCCGGTCCGGGCTCCATACTAAACCCCAGCATTTT | CASSRSGLHTKPQHF